A single count supports the clone carrying this T cell receptor (beta chain). The data are from a study of blood T cell repertoires in COVID-19. TCRdb keeps only in-frame clones here, not all; method: immunoSEQ multiplex PCR. The profile shows 250,000 to 300,000 clones, approximately 84% of them singletons. Germline assignment: CDR1 LGHNT and CDR2 FRNRAP. The V end lost 2 bases, the J end lost 6 bases, and 7 bases lay between the germline ends. This CDR3 is 12 amino acids long. This sequence was found in a man aged 45-60 years who had recovered from COVID-19. This chain uses TRBV12-5 with TRBJ1-2; D not certain. The sequenced sample was PBMCs or T cells enriched from blood (not recorded which). As DNA, the CDR3 is TGTGCTAGTGGTTTGTACGGGAATGGCTACACCTTC. This gives the protein CASGLYGNGYTF. Using reference TRBV12-5 and TRBJ1-2 for the parts outside the CDR3, the full variable domain is DARVTQTPRHKVTEMGQEVTMRCQPILGHNTVFWYRQTMMQGLELLAYFRNRAPLDDSGMPKDRFSAEMPDATLATLKIQPSEPRDSAVYFCASGLYGNGYTFGSGTRLTVV.